This T cell receptor (beta chain) was obtained from a study of identical twins. Findings and caveats of the study: Sequences that were out-of-frame, alpha and twin-shared displayed an excess of low generation probability.

Unique molecular identifiers were present on the cDNA, which also gained a universal primer site by template switching. One entry per CDR3 protein, called by TCRdb with MiXCR from the 5' RACE reads. The table includes about 690,000 distinct CDR3 sequences, 21% detected once. For this clonotype: Antigen specificity is unknown.

The V gene lost 5 bases and the J gene lost 4 bases, with 12 bases spanning the gap. The CDR3 runs to 13 residues. From germline, CDR1 is SGHTA and CDR2 FQGNSA. In addition, the sample was reused for a study of T cells expressing NK-cell markers.

This TCR came from a woman in her late teens or twenties in good health. The chain recombines TRBV7-2 with TRBJ2-7; no definite D call. Sequenced: PBMCs. Here the CDR3 DNA reads TGTGCCAGCAGCCCGAGACATTCGTACGAGCAGTACTTC. This sequence encodes CASSPRHSYEQYF.